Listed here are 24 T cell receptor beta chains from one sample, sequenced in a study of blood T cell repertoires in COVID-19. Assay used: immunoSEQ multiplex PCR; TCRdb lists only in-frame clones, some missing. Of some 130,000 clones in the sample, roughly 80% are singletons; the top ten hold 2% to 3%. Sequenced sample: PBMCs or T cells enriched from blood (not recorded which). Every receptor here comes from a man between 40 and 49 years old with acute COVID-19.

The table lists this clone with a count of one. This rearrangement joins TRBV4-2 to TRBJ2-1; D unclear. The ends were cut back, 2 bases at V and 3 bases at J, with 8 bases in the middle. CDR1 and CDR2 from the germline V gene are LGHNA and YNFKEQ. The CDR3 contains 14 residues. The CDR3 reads CASSQPLGYNEQFF. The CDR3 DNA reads TGTGCCAGCAGCCAACCGCTAGGCTACAATGAGCAGTTCTTC.

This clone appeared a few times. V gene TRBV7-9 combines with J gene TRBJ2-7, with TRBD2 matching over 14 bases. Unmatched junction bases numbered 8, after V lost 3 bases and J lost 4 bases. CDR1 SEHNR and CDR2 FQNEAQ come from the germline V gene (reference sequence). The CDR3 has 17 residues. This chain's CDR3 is CASSFGLAGGRGYEQYF. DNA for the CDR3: TGTGCCAGCAGCTTTGGACTAGCGGGAGGACGAGGGTACGAGCAGTACTTC.

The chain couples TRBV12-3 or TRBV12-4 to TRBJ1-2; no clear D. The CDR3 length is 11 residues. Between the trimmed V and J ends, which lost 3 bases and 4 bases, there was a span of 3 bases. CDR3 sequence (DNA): TGTGCCAGCAGTTTCGGCTATGGCTACACCTTC. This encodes CASSFGYGYTF.

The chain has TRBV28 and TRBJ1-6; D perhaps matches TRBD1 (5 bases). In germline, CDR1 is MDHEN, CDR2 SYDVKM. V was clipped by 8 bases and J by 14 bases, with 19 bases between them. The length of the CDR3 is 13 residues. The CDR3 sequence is CASQGLPLGTLHF. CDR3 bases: TGTGCCAGCCAGGGTCTCCCTTTGGGGACCCTCCACTTT.

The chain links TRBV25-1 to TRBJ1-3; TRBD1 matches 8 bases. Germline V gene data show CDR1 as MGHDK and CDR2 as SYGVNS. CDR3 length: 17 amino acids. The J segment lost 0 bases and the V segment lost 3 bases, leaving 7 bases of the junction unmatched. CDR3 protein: CASSDHRQGLSGNTIYF. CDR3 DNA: TGTGCCAGCAGTGACCACCGACAGGGGCTCTCTGGAAACACCATATATTTT.

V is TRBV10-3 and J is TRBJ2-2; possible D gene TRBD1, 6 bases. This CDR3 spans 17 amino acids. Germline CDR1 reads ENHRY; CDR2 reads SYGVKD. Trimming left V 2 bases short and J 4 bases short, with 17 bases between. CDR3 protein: CAISERGTPLFTGELFF. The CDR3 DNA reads TGTGCCATCAGTGAGAGGGGGACACCCTTATTCACCGGGGAGCTGTTTTTT.

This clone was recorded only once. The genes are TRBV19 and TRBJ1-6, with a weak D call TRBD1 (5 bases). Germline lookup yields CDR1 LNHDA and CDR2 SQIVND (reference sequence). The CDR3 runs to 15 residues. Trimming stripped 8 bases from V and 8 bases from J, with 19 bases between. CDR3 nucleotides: TGTGCCAGTGGGTCGGAGAGACAGTCCTATTCACCCCTCCACTTT. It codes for CASGSERQSYSPLHF.

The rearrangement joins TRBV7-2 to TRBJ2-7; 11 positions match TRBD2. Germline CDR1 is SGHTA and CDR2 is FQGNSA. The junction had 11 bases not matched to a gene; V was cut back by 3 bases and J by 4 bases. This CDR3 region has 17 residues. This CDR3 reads CASSFQFTSGSLYEQYF. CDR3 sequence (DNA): TGTGCCAGCAGCTTCCAGTTTACTAGCGGGAGTCTATACGAGCAGTACTTC. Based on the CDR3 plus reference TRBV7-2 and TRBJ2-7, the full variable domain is GAGVSQSPSNKVTEKGKDVELRCDPISGHTALYWYRQSLGQGLEFLIYFQGNSAPDKSGLPSDRFSAERTGGSVSTLTIQRTQQEDSAVYLCASSFQFTSGSLYEQYFGPGTRLTVT.

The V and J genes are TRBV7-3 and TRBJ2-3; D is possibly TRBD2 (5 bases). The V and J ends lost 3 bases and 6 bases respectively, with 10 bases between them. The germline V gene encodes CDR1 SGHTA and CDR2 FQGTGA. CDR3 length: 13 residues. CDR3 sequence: CASSFAGEDTQYF. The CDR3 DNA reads TGTGCCAGCAGCTTCGCCGGGGAGGATACGCAGTATTTT.

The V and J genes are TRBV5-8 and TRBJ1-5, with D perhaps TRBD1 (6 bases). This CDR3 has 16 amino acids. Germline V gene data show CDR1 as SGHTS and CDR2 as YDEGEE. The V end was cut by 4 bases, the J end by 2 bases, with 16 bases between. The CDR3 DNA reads TGTGCCAGCAGCCAAGAGATGGGGGCTGGCAATCAGCCCCAGCATTTT. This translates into CASSQEMGAGNQPQHF.

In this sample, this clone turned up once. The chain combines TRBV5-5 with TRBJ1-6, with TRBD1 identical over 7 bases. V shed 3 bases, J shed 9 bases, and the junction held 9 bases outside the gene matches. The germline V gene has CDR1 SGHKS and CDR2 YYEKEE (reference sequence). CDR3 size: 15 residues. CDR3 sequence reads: CASSSATGNSSPLHF. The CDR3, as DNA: TGTGCCAGCAGCTCTGCGACAGGGAATAGTTCACCCCTCCACTTT.

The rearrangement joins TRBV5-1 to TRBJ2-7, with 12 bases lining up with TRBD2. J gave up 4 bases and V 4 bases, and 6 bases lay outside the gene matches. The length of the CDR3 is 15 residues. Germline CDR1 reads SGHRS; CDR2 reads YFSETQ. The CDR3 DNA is TGCGCCAGCAGCGCCGATGGACTAGCGGGGTACGAGCAGTACTTC. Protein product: CASSADGLAGYEQYF.

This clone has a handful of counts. This chain's CDR3 is CASSLWTGLNEKLFF. DNA of the CDR3: TGCGCCAGCAGCTTATGGACAGGTCTTAATGAAAAACTGTTTTTT. The chain has TRBV5-1 and TRBJ1-4; 7 bases are a match to TRBD1. V lost 2 bases to trimming and J lost 4 bases; unmatched junction nucleotides: 5. The CDR3 sequence is 15 residues long. Looked up from germline, CDR1 is SGHRS and CDR2 is YFSETQ. The full variable domain, in which reference TRBV5-1 and TRBJ1-4 provide the parts outside the CDR3, is KAGVTQTPRYLIKTRGQQVTLSCSPISGHRSVSWYQQTPGQGLQFLFEYFSETQRNKGNFPGRFSGRQFSNSRSEMNVSTLELGDSALYLCASSLWTGLNEKLFFGSGTQLSVL.

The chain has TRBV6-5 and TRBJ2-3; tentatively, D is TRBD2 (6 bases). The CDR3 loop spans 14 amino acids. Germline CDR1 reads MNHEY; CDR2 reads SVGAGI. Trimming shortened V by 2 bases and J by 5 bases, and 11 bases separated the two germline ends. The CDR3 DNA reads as TGTGCCAGCAGTTACCGGGGGTGGGAAGATACGCAGTATTTT. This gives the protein CASSYRGWEDTQYF.

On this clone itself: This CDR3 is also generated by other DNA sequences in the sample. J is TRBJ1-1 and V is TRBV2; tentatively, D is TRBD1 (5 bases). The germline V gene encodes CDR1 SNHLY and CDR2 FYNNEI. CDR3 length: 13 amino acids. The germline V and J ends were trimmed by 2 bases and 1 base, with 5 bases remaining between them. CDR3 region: CASSEQGNTEAFF. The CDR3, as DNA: TGTGCCAGCAGTGAACAGGGGAACACTGAAGCTTTCTTT.

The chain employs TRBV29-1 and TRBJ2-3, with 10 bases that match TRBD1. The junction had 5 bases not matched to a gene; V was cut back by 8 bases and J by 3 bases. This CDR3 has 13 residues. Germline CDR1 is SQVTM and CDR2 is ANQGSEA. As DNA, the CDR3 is TGCAGCATCGGACAGGGGGGGACAGATACGCAGTATTTT. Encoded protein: CSIGQGGTDTQYF.

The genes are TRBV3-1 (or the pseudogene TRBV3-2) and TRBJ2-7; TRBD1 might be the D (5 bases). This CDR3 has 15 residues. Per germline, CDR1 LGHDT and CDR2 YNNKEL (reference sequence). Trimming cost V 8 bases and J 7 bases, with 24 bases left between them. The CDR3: CASSLTSDISREQYF. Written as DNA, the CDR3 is TGTGCCAGCTCGCTTACGTCGGACATCTCTAGGGAGCAGTACTTC.

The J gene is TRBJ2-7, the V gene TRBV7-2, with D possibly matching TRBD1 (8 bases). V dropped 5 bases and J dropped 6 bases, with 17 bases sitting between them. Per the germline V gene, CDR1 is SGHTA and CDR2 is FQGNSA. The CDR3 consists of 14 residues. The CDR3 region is CASSPGGREGEQYF. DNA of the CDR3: TGTGCCAGCAGCCCAGGGGGCAGGGAGGGCGAGCAGTACTTC.

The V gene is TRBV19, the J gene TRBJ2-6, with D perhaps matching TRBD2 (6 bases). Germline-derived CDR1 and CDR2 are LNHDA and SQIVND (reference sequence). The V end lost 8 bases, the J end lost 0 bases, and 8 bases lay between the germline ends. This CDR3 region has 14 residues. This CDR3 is CASRGNSGANVLTF. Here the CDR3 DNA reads TGTGCCAGTCGGGGGAACTCTGGGGCCAACGTCCTGACTTTC. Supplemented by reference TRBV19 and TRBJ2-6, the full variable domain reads DGGITQSPKYLFRKEGQNVTLSCEQNLNHDAMYWYRQDPGQGLRLIYYSQIVNDFQKGDIAEGYSVSREKKESFPLTVTSAQKNPTAFYLCASRGNSGANVLTFGAGSRLTVL.

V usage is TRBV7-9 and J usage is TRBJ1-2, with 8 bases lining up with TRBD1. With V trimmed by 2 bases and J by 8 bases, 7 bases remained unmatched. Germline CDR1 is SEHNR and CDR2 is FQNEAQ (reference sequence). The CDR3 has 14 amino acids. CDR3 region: CASSLTGGADGYTF. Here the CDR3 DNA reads TGTGCCAGCAGCTTAACAGGGGGAGCTGACGGCTACACCTTC.

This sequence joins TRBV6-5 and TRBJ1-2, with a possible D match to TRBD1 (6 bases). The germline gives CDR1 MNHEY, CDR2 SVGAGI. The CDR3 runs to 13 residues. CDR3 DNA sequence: TGTGCGACCCGGGACACCACTAACTATGGCTACACCTTC. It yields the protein CATRDTTNYGYTF.

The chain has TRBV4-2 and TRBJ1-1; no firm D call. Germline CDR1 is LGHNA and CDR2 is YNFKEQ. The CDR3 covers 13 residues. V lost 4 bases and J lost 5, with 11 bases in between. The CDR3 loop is CASSPQAGTEAFF. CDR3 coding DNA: TGTGCCAGCAGCCCCCAGGCTGGGACTGAAGCTTTCTTT.

The CDR3 loop reads CASSEATGDKQGYTF. The DNA for the CDR3 is TGTGCCAGCAGTGAAGCGACGGGAGATAAGCAGGGCTACACCTTC. The V gene is TRBV2, the J gene TRBJ1-2, with D unresolved. The germline CDR1 and CDR2 sequences are SNHLY and FYNNEI. The CDR3 has 15 residues. V lost 0 bases to trimming and J lost 8 bases, with 16 bases between them.

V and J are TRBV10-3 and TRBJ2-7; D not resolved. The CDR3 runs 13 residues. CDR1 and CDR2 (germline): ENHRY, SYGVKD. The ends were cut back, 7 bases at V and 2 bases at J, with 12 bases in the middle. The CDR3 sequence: CAIIPTVTYEQYF. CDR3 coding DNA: TGTGCCATCATCCCGACTGTGACCTACGAGCAGTACTTC.